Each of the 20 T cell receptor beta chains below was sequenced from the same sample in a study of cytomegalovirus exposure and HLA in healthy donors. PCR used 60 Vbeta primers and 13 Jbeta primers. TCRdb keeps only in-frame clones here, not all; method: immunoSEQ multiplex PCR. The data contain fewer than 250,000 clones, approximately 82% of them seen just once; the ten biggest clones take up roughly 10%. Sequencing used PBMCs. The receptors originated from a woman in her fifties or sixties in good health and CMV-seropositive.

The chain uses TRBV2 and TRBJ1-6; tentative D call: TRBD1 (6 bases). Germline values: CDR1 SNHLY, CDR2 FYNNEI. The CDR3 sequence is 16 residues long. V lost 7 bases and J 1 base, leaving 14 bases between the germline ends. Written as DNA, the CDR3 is TGTGCCAGCACCGAACAGGGCGGTTCCTATAATTCACCCCTCCACTTT. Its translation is CASTEQGGSYNSPLHF. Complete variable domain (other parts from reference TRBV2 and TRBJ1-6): EPEVTQTPSHQVTQMGQEVILRCVPISNHLYFYWYRQILGQKVEFLVSFYNNEISEKSEIFDDQFSVERPDGSNFTLKIRSTKLEDSAMYFCASTEQGGSYNSPLHFGNGTRLTVT.

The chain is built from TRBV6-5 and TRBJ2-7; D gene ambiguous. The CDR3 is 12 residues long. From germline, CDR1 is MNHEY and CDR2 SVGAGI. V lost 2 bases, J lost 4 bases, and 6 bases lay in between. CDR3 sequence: CASSYGRYEQYF. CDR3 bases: TGTGCCAGCAGTTACGGCAGGTACGAGCAGTACTTC.

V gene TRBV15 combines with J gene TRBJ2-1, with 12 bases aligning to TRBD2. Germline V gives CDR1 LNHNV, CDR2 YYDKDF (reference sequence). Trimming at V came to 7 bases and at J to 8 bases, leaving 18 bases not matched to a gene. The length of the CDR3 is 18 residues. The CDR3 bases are TGTGCCACCAAGGGACAGGGCGAGGGACTAGCGGGTTTCCATGAGCAGTTCTTC. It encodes CATKGQGEGLAGFHEQFF.

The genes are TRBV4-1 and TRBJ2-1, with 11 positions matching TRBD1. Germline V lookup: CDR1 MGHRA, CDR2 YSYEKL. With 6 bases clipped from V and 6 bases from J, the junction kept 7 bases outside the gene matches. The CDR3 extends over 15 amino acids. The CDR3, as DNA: TGCGCCAGCAGGAGGCCGGGACAGGGGGTCAATGAGCAGTTCTTC. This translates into CASRRPGQGVNEQFF.

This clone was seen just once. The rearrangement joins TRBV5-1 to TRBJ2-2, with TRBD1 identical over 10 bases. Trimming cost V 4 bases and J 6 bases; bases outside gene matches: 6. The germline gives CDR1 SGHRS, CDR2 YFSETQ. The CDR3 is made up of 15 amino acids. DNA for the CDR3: TGCGCCAGCAGCGTAGACAGGGGGCGCCCCGGGGAGCTGTTTTTT. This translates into CASSVDRGRPGELFF.

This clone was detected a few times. CDR3 DNA: TGTGCCAGCAGCCACGGTCGGACAGATATGAACACCGGGGAGCTGTTTTTT. This translates into CASSHGRTDMNTGELFF. The genes are TRBV4-2 and TRBJ2-2; tentative D call: TRBD1 (6 bases). Between the trimmed V and J ends, which lost 3 bases and 1 base, there was a span of 15 bases. The germline gives CDR1 LGHNA, CDR2 YNFKEQ. This CDR3 is built from 17 residues.

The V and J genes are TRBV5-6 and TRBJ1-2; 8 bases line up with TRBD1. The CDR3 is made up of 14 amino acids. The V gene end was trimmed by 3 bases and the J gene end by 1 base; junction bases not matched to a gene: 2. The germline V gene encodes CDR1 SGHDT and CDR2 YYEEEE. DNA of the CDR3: TGTGCCAGCAGCTGGGACAGGCTTAACTATGGCTACACCTTC. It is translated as CASSWDRLNYGYTF.

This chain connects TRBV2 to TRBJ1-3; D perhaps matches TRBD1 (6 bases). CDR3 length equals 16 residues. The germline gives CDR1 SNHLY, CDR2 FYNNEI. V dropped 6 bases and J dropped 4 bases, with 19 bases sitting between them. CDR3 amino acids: CASRGPGHRSGNTIYF. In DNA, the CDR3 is TGTGCCAGCAGGGGTCCGGGACACCGGTCGGGAAACACCATATATTTT. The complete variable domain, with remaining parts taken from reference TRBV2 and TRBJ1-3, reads EPEVTQTPSHQVTQMGQEVILRCVPISNHLYFYWYRQILGQKVEFLVSFYNNEISEKSEIFDDQFSVERPDGSNFTLKIRSTKLEDSAMYFCASRGPGHRSGNTIYFGEGSWLTVV.

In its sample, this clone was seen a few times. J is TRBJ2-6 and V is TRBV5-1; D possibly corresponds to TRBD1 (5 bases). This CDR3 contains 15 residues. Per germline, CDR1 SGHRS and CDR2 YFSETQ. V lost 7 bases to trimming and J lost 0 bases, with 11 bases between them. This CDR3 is CASLLDSSGANVLTF. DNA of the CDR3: TGCGCCAGCCTCCTCGACAGCTCTGGGGCCAACGTCCTGACTTTC.

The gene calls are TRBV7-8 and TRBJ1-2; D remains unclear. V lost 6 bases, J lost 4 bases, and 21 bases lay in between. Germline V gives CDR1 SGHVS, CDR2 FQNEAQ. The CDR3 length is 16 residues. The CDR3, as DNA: TGTGCCAGCAGTCATCGCGGCGAGAGACTTCCCTATGGCTACACCTTC. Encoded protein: CASSHRGERLPYGYTF. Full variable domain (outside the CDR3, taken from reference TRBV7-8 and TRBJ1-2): GAGVSQSPRYKVAKRGQDVALRCDPISGHVSLFWYQQALGQGPEFLTYFQNEAQLDKSGLPSDRFFAERPEGSVSTLKIQRTQQEDSAVYLCASSHRGERLPYGYTFGSGTRLTVV.

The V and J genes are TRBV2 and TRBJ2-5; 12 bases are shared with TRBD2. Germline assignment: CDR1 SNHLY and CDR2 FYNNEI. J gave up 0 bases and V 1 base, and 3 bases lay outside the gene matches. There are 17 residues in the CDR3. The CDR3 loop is CASSEELAGGNQETQYF. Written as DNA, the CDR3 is TGTGCCAGCAGTGAAGAACTAGCGGGGGGAAACCAAGAGACCCAGTACTTC.

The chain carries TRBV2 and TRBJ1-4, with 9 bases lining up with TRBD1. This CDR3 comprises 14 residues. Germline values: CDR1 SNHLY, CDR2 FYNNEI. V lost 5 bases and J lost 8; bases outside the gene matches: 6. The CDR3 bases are TGTGCCAGCAGTCTACAGGGGGCGCGCGAAAAACTGTTTTTT. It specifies CASSLQGAREKLFF. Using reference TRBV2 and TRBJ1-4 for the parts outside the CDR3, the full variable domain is EPEVTQTPSHQVTQMGQEVILRCVPISNHLYFYWYRQILGQKVEFLVSFYNNEISEKSEIFDDQFSVERPDGSNFTLKIRSTKLEDSAMYFCASSLQGAREKLFFGSGTQLSVL.

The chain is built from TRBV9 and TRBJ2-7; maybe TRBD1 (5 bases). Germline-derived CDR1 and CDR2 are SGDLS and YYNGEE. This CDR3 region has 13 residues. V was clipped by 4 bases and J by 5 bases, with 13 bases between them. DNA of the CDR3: TGTGCCAGCAGCTTGGGGCAGGGCGACGAGCAGTACTTC. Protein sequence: CASSLGQGDEQYF.

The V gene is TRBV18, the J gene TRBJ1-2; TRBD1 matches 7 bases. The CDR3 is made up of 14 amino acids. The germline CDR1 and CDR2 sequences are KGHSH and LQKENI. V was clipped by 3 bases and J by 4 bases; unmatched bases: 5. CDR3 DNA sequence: TGTGCCAGCTCACCGGGACAGATGTTCTATGGCTACACCTTC. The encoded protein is CASSPGQMFYGYTF.

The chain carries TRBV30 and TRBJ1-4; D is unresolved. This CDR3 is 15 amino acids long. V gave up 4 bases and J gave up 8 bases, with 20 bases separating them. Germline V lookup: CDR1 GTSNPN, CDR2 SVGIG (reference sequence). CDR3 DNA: TGTGCCTGGACCCTCGCGGGTCCGGAAAGCGAAAAACTGTTTTTT. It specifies CAWTLAGPESEKLFF. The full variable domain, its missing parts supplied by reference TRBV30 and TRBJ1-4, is SQTIHQWPATLVQPVGSPLSLECTVEGTSNPNLYWYRQAAGRGLQLLFYSVGIGQISSEVPQNLSASRPQDRQFILSSKKLLLSDSGFYLCAWTLAGPESEKLFFGSGTQLSVL.

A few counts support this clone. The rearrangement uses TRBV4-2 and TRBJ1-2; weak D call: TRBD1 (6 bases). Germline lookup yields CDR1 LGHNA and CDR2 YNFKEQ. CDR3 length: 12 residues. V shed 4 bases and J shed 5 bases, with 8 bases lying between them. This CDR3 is CASSRQGYGYTF. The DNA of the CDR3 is TGTGCCAGCAGCCGGCAGGGGTATGGCTACACCTTC.

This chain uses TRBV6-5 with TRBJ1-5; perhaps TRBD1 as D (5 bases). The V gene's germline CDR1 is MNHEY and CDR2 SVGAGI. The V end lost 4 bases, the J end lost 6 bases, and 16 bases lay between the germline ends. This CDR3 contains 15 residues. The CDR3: CASSWAGGSGQPQHF. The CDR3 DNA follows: TGTGCCAGCAGTTGGGCGGGGGGTAGTGGTCAGCCCCAGCATTTT.

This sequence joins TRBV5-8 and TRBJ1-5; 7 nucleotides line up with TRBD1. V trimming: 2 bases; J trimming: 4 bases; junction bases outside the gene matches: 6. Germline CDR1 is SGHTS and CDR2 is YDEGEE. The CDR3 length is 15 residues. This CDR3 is CASSLDRVENQPQHF. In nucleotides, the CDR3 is TGTGCCAGCAGCTTAGACAGGGTTGAAAATCAGCCCCAGCATTTT.

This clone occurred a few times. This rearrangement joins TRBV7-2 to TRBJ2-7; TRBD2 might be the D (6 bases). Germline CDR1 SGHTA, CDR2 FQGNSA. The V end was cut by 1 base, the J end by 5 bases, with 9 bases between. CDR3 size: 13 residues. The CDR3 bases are TGTGCCAGCAGCTTAGGACTAGTTGACGAGCAGTACTTC. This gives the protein CASSLGLVDEQYF.

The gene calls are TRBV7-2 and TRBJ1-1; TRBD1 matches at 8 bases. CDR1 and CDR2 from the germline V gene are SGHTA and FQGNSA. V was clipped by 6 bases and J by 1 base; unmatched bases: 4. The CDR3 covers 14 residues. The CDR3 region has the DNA TGTGCCAGCAGTCCAGGGGGCTGGAACACTGAAGCTTTCTTT. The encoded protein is CASSPGGWNTEAFF.